This passage covers 22 T cell receptor beta chains from one sample sequenced in a study of T cell responses to AZD1222 COVID-19 vaccine (dated by TCRdb to the early 2020s). Library method: the immunoSEQ multiplex PCR assay. TCRdb mirrors the immuneACCESS table, restricted to in-frame sequences. Some clones are absent from its copies; in checked studies, under half trace to an unresolved V gene, and the reason for the others is unknown. In this sample the table shows 100,000 to 150,000 clones, approximately 90% of which occur a single time. The ten largest clones take up more than 1% of the sample. The meaning of the sample's time point label: about 28 days (+/-7) after the second vaccine dose. This specimen consisted of peripheral blood, obtained 28 days after the second AZD1222 dose. These receptors were collected from an adult who received the AZD1222 COVID-19 vaccine.

Turning to this clone: This same CDR3 is encoded by further DNA sequences in the sample. The chain has TRBV3-1 (or the pseudogene TRBV3-2) and TRBJ1-3, with D uncertain. CDR3 size: 11 residues. The germline CDR1 and CDR2 sequences are LGHDT and YNNKEL (reference sequence). V was pared by 4 bases and J by 7 bases, with 5 bases between. The CDR3 region has the DNA TGTGCCAGCAGCCGAGGGAACACCATATATTTT. Translated, it gives CASSRGNTIYF.

V and J are TRBV5-1 and TRBJ1-2; 8 bases fit TRBD1. The germline gives CDR1 SGHRS, CDR2 YFSETQ. The CDR3 extends over 17 amino acids. V lost 0 bases to trimming and J lost 4 bases; unmatched junction nucleotides: 11. CDR3 nucleotides: TGCGCCAGCAGCTTGGGGGACAGACAGGGGTCTCTCTATGGCTACACCTTC. It yields the protein CASSLGDRQGSLYGYTF.

This chain connects TRBV30 to TRBJ2-3; 8 nucleotides agree with TRBD2. V was pared by 2 bases and J by 4 bases, with 5 bases of the junction left unmatched. Per the germline V gene, CDR1 is GTSNPN and CDR2 is SVGIG (reference sequence). This CDR3 has 14 residues. CDR3 in DNA: TGTGCCTGGAGTTGGGGGACTAGTCCAGATACGCAGTATTTT. This translates into CAWSWGTSPDTQYF.

The genes are TRBV19 and TRBJ1-4; D may be TRBD1 (6 bases). The CDR3 totals 13 residues. V was cut by 3 bases and J by 10 bases, with 12 bases left in between. Germline CDR1 is LNHDA and CDR2 is SQIVND (reference sequence). CDR3 in amino acids: CASSMGHQGKLFF. CDR3 DNA: TGTGCCAGTAGTATGGGACATCAAGGAAAACTGTTTTTT. Full variable domain (outside the CDR3, taken from reference TRBV19 and TRBJ1-4): DGGITQSPKYLFRKEGQNVTLSCEQNLNHDAMYWYRQDPGQGLRLIYYSQIVNDFQKGDIAEGYSVSREKKESFPLTVTSAQKNPTAFYLCASSMGHQGKLFFGSGTQLSVL.

The chain joins TRBV5-6 to TRBJ1-5; D is ambiguous. This CDR3 comprises 12 residues. CDR1 is SGHDT, CDR2 YYEEEE, per germline. Trimming cost V 1 base and J 9 bases, with 8 bases left between them. Written as DNA, the CDR3 is TGTGCCAGCAGCTTGAGAGGTAGGCCCCAGCATTTT. Its protein is CASSLRGRPQHF.

This rearrangement joins TRBV7-9 to TRBJ2-2; weak D call: TRBD2 (6 bases). CDR1 is SEHNR and CDR2 is FQNEAQ in the germline V gene (reference sequence). The V and J ends lost 6 bases and 2 bases respectively, with 25 bases between them. The CDR3 extends over 19 amino acids. In nucleotides, the CDR3 is TGTGCCAGCAGACGTAGCGGTAGAAACGCGGTTTTTAACACCGGGGAGCTGTTTTTT. Protein: CASRRSGRNAVFNTGELFF.

The rearrangement links TRBV7-3 to TRBJ1-2, with D uncertain. The CDR3 has 14 amino acids. CDR1 and CDR2 (germline): SGHTA, FQGTGA. Trimming took 5 bases from V and 5 from J, leaving 15 bases between them. The CDR3 DNA sequence: TGTGCCAGCAGCCCCGGCCGGGAGTCGTATGGCTACACCTTC. It specifies CASSPGRESYGYTF.

This clone occurred a few times. V usage is TRBV29-1 and J usage is TRBJ2-7; D may be TRBD2 (6 bases). The CDR3 totals 13 residues. Germline V gives CDR1 SQVTM, CDR2 ANQGSEA. Between the trimmed V and J ends, which lost 6 bases and 0 bases, there was a span of 12 bases. The CDR3 DNA reads TGCAGCGTGATAGCGGAAAACTCCTACGAGCAGTACTTC. The encoded protein is CSVIAENSYEQYF.

The rearrangement links TRBV20-1 to TRBJ2-5; 10 positions agree with TRBD1. V gave up 3 bases and J gave up 1 base; unmatched junction bases: 2. Germline-derived CDR1 and CDR2 are DFQATT and SNEGSKA (reference sequence). The CDR3 length is 14 residues. In nucleotides, the CDR3 is TGCAGTGCTAGTCGACAGGGGGCCCAAGAGACCCAGTACTTC. The encoded protein is CSASRQGAQETQYF.

The V gene is TRBV12-5, the J gene TRBJ1-4, with D tentatively TRBD1 (6 bases). Trimming took off 1 base at V and 8 bases at J, with 11 bases between the two ends. CDR3 length: 14 amino acids. The germline V gene has CDR1 LGHNT and CDR2 FRNRAP. CDR3 sequence reads: CASGLDRVREKLFF. DNA for the CDR3: TGTGCTAGTGGTTTGGACAGGGTGAGGGAAAAACTGTTTTTT.

V gene TRBV27 combines with J gene TRBJ2-7; D possibly corresponds to TRBD2 (5 bases). Germline CDR1 MNHEY, CDR2 SMNVEV (reference sequence). With 2 bases removed from V and 3 bases from J, the gap between germline ends came to 17 bases. The CDR3 has 16 amino acids. The CDR3: CASSLIPPSGYYEQYF. CDR3 in DNA: TGTGCCAGCAGTTTAATCCCCCCCTCGGGGTACTACGAGCAGTACTTC.

The chain has TRBV18 and TRBJ2-2, with 9 bases fitting TRBD1. The V and J ends lost 3 bases and 6 bases, in that order; junction bases with no gene match: 8. Germline V lookup: CDR1 KGHSH, CDR2 LQKENI. The CDR3 contains 16 residues. The CDR3 region has the DNA TGTGCCAGCTCACCTCCCGGACAGGGGATCCCCGGGGAGCTGTTTTTT. It translates to CASSPPGQGIPGELFF.

The rearrangement joins TRBV7-3 to TRBJ2-1; possible D gene TRBD1, 5 bases. The CDR3 length is 16 residues. V was shortened by 5 bases and J by 5 bases, with 19 bases between the two germline ends. Germline V gene lookup returns CDR1 SGHTA and CDR2 FQGTGA. CDR3 nucleotides: TGTGCCAGCAGCCCTGTTATCGCCAGGGCGAACAATGAGCAGTTCTTC. It codes for CASSPVIARANNEQFF.

The J gene is TRBJ2-5, the V gene TRBV19; TRBD2 might be the D (6 bases). This CDR3 is built from 14 residues. CDR1 and CDR2 (germline): LNHDA, SQIVND (reference sequence). Trimming removed 6 bases at V and 6 bases at J, with 17 bases between. CDR3 sequence reads: CASSLGGFQKTQYF. In DNA, the CDR3 is TGTGCCAGTAGCCTCGGGGGTTTTCAGAAGACCCAGTACTTC.

The V gene is TRBV19, the J gene TRBJ1-5; D is possibly TRBD1 (5 bases). The germline V gene encodes CDR1 LNHDA and CDR2 SQIVND (reference sequence). CDR3 length equals 13 residues. V lost 5 bases, J lost 7 bases, and 12 bases lay in between. The CDR3 DNA reads as TGTGCCAGTAGTCCAGGGAGGTGGCAGCCCCAGCATTTT. Protein sequence: CASSPGRWQPQHF. The full variable domain, rest sourced from reference TRBV19 and TRBJ1-5, is DGGITQSPKYLFRKEGQNVTLSCEQNLNHDAMYWYRQDPGQGLRLIYYSQIVNDFQKGDIAEGYSVSREKKESFPLTVTSAQKNPTAFYLCASSPGRWQPQHFGDGTRLSIL.

The genes are TRBV5-1 and TRBJ1-2, with 10 bases identical to TRBD1. V gave up 4 bases and J gave up 8 bases; unmatched junction bases: 5. Germline V gene data show CDR1 as SGHRS and CDR2 as YFSETQ. This CDR3 is built from 13 residues. For the CDR3, the DNA is TGCGCCAGCAGCGGCGGGACAGGGGAAGGCTACACCTTC. Amino acid sequence: CASSGGTGEGYTF.

V is TRBV9 and J is TRBJ1-1, with D unresolved. The V gene lost 0 bases and the J gene lost 0 bases, with 12 bases spanning the gap. The CDR3 runs to 16 residues. Per the germline V gene, CDR1 is SGDLS and CDR2 is YYNGEE. CDR3 in amino acids: CASSVVSAGMNTEAFF. In DNA, the CDR3 is TGTGCCAGCAGCGTAGTCTCCGCCGGGATGAACACTGAAGCTTTCTTT.

The chain is built from TRBV5-5 and TRBJ1-1; D remains ambiguous. V shed 4 bases and J shed 1 base, with 14 bases lying between them. The CDR3 is 15 residues long. Germline loops: CDR1 SGHKS, CDR2 YYEKEE (reference sequence). The CDR3 region is CASSPRWTSNTEAFF. The CDR3 coding sequence is TGTGCCAGCAGCCCCCGTTGGACCTCGAACACTGAAGCTTTCTTT. The full variable domain, with the rest looked up from reference TRBV5-5 and TRBJ1-1, is DAGVTQSPTHLIKTRGQQVTLRCSPISGHKSVSWYQQVLGQGPQFIFQYYEKEERGRGNFPDRFSARQFPNYSSELNVNALLLGDSALYLCASSPRWTSNTEAFFGQGTRLTVV.

This chain links TRBV18 with TRBJ1-3; the D gene is possibly TRBD1 (6 bases). The germline gives CDR1 KGHSH, CDR2 LQKENI. The CDR3 is 19 residues long. Between the trimmed V and J ends, which lost 0 bases and 2 bases, there was a span of 20 bases. The CDR3 DNA reads as TGTGCCAGCTCACCACCGGGGGGCGCAATTATGGATCCTGGAAACACCATATATTTT. The encoded protein is CASSPPGGAIMDPGNTIYF.

The V and J genes are TRBV7-9 and TRBJ1-2, with TRBD1 matching 8 bases. Germline V CDR1 and CDR2: SEHNR, FQNEAQ (reference sequence). CDR3 length: 15 residues. Unmatched junction bases numbered 6, after V lost 5 bases and J lost 1 base. CDR3 bases: TGTGCCAGCAGCCCCTACAGGGGGGGTAACTATGGCTACACCTTC. Protein: CASSPYRGGNYGYTF.

DNA of the CDR3: TGTGCCTGGAGTACGGGGGGTATGAACACTGAAGCTTTCTTT. This translates into CAWSTGGMNTEAFF. This rearrangement joins TRBV30 to TRBJ1-1; the D gene is possibly TRBD1 (5 bases). CDR1 and CDR2 (germline): GTSNPN, SVGIG (reference sequence). The CDR3 contains 14 residues. The V end was cut by 2 bases, the J end by 0 bases, with 10 bases between.

The sample holds one count of this clone. The genes are TRBV5-1 and TRBJ2-2, with D possibly being TRBD1 (5 bases). There are 15 residues in the CDR3. Trimming left V 2 bases short and J 4 bases short, with 12 bases between. From germline, CDR1 is SGHRS and CDR2 YFSETQ. CDR3: CASSFGRVITGELFF. In DNA form, the CDR3 reads TGCGCCAGCAGCTTTGGCAGGGTGATCACCGGGGAGCTGTTTTTT.